This T cell receptor beta chain appears in the sequencing data of a study of T cell responses to AZD1222 COVID-19 vaccine. Whole-study results and caveats: Among the donors, most were white British and more were female, and clonal diversity was possibly underestimated.

About this clone: Its antigen is still unknown.

TCRdb keeps only in-frame clones here, not all; method: immunoSEQ multiplex PCR. The sample holds roughly 140,000 clones; more than 80% are singletons and the top ten take 1.5% to 2%. V dropped 0 bases and J dropped 0; count of bases not matched to a gene: 3. CDR1 is MNHEY and CDR2 is SMNVEV in the germline V gene (reference sequence). There are 16 residues in the CDR3. The origin of this receptor is an adult in good health. The sequenced sample was peripheral blood, obtained on day 0 of AZD1222 vaccination. The genes are TRBV27 and TRBJ1-1, with 8 bases identical to TRBD1. In DNA, the CDR3 is TGTGCCAGCAGTTTATCCAACAGGGGGGTGAACACTGAAGCTTTCTTT. It encodes CASSLSNRGVNTEAFF.